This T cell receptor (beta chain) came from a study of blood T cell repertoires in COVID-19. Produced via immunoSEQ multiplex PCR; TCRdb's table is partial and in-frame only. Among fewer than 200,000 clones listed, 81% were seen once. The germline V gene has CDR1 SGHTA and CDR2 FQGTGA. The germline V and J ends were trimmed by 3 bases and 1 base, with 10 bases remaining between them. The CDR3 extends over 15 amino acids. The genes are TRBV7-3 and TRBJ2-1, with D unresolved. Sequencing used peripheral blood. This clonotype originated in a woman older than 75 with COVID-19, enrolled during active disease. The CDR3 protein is CASSFSGGSYNEQFF. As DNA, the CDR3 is TGTGCCAGCAGCTTCTCGGGTGGGTCCTACAATGAGCAGTTCTTC.